This TCR beta chain was captured in a study of cytomegalovirus exposure and HLA in healthy donors. Study-wide background: Of some 400 genotyped donors, around 80% grouped in the Caucasian-associated ancestry cluster. Study-wide results and limits: In a later analysis, TCR beta V- and J-gene trimming showed a link to a missense DCLRE1C variant.

The PCR employed 60 Vbeta primers together with 13 Jbeta primers. The assay was immunoSEQ multiplex PCR, and TCRdb's table has in-frame clones only and misses some. Here the sample table reports more than 95,000 clones. About this clone: Its target is unknown.

Sample: PBMCs. The receptor was isolated from a man aged 25 to 40 in good health and CMV-seronegative.

CDR3 sequence: CASSVGGTTPRDNEQFF. The CDR3 DNA reads TGTGCCAGCAGCGTAGGGGGGACTACCCCCAGAGACAATGAGCAGTTCTTC. This chain joins TRBV9 and TRBJ2-1; 7 nucleotides line up with TRBD2. CDR3 length equals 17 residues. With 0 bases clipped from V and 5 bases from J, the junction kept 11 bases outside the gene matches. Germline CDR1 and CDR2: SGDLS and YYNGEE.